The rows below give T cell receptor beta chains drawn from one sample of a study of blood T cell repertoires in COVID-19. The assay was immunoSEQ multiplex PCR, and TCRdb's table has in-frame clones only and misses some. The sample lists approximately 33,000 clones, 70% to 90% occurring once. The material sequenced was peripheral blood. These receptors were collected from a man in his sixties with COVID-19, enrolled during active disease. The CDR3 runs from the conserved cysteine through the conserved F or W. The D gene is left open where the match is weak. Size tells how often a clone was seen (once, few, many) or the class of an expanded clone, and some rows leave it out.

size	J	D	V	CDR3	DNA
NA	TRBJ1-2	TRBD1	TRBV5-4	CASSSPQGLSPNYGYTF	TGTGCCAGCAGCTCCCCACAGGGGTTGTCCCCTAACTATGGCTACACCTTC
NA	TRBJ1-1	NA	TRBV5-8	CASSPTGLNTEAFF	TGTGCCAGCAGCCCCACCGGGTTGAACACTGAAGCTTTCTTT
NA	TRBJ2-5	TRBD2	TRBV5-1	CASTLGLAGETQYF	TGCGCCAGCACCCTGGGGCTAGCGGGAGAGACCCAGTACTTC
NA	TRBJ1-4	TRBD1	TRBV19	CASSIGTGDEKLFF	TGTGCCAGTAGTATCGGGACAGGGGACGAAAAACTGTTTTTT
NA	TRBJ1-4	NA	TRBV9	CASSGPEEKLFF	TGTGCCAGCAGCGGTCCTGAGGAAAAACTGTTTTTT
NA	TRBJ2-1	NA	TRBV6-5	CASSYSRAEDEQFF	TGTGCCAGCAGTTACTCCCGGGCGGAGGATGAGCAGTTCTTC
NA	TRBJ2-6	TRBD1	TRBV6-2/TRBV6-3	CASSPFPGQALSGANVLTF	TGTGCCAGCAGCCCTTTTCCCGGACAGGCCCTCTCTGGGGCCAACGTCCTGACTTTC
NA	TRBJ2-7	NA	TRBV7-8	CASSLEARAHGEQYF	TGTGCCAGCAGCTTAGAGGCCAGGGCGCATGGCGAGCAGTACTTC
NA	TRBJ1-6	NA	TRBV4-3	CASSQDLAGLNSPLHF	TGCGCCAGCAGCCAAGACCTGGCAGGGCTTAATTCACCCCTCCACTTT
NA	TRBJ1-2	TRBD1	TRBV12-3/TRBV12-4	CASSAGTAYGYTF	TGTGCCAGCAGTGCTGGGACAGCATATGGCTACACCTTC
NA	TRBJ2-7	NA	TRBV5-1	CASSLEAGRYEQYF	TGCGCCAGCAGCTTGGAGGCAGGGAGGTACGAGCAGTACTTC
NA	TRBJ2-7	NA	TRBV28	CASRLGGTYYEQYF	TGTGCCAGCAGATTGGGCGGGACCTACTACGAGCAGTACTTC
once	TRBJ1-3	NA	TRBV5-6	CASSLRTAGNTIYF	TGTGCCAGCAGCTTGCGGACAGCTGGAAACACCATATATTTT
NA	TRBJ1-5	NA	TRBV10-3	CATATETSNQPQHF	TGTGCCACGGCGACAGAGACTAGCAATCAGCCCCAGCATTTT
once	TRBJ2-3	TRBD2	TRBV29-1	CSVEAPTRGREMADTQYF	TGCAGCGTTGAAGCACCCACCCGAGGGCGGGAGATGGCAGATACGCAGTATTTT
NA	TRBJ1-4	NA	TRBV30	CAWRSRGREKLFF	TGTGCCTGGAGGAGCAGGGGTCGGGAAAAACTGTTTTTT
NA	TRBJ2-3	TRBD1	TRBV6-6	CASRGQGTDTQYF	TGTGCCAGCAGGGGACAGGGCACAGATACGCAGTATTTT
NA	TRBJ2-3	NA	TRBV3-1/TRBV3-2	CASSQGGWDTQYF	TGTGCCAGCAGCCAAGGAGGGTGGGATACGCAGTATTTT
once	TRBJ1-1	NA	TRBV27	CASSLSGGVNTEAFF	TGTGCCAGCAGTTTATCGGGGGGGGTGAACACTGAAGCTTTCTTT
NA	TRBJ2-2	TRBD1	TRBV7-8	CASSSRVTGGQNTGELFF	TGTGCCAGCAGCTCCCGGGTTACAGGGGGGCAGAACACCGGGGAGCTGTTTTTT
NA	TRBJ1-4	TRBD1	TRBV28	CASSFLVRGTGGIKLFF	TGTGCCAGCAGTTTCCTTGTCCGGGGGACAGGGGGAATAAAACTGTTTTTT
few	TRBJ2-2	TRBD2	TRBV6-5	CASSLSGRSTGELFF	TGTGCCAGCAGTCTTAGCGGGAGGTCCACCGGGGAGCTGTTTTTT
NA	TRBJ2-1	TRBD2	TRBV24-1	CATSDQGLAGGDEQFF	TGTGCCACCAGTGACCAAGGACTAGCGGGAGGCGATGAGCAGTTCTTC
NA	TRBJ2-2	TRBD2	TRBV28	CATIPGLAGIGELFF	TGTGCCACCATACCGGGACTAGCGGGTATCGGGGAGCTGTTTTTT
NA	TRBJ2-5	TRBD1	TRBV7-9	CASSPRDRQETQYF	TGTGCCAGCAGCCCTCGGGACAGACAAGAGACCCAGTACTTC
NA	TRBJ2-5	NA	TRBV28	CASSTQTARSQETQYF	TGTGCCAGCAGTACCCAGACAGCACGTAGCCAAGAGACCCAGTACTTC
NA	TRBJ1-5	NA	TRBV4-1	CASSFSLVIANQPQHF	TGCGCCAGCAGCTTTAGCCTGGTAATCGCGAATCAGCCCCAGCATTTT
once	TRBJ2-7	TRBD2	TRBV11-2	CASSYRASGSHKQGYEQYF	TGTGCCAGCAGTTATCGGGCTAGCGGGAGTCACAAACAAGGCTACGAGCAGTACTTC
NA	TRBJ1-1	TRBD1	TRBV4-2	CASSPQQGASTEAFF	TGTGCCAGCAGCCCTCAACAGGGGGCGAGCACTGAAGCTTTCTTT
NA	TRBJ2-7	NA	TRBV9	CASSPPTGNEQYF	TGTGCCAGCAGCCCCCCGACGGGAAACGAGCAGTACTTC
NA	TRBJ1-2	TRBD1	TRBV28	CASGPWGTVNNYGYTF	TGTGCCAGCGGGCCATGGGGGACAGTTAATAACTATGGCTACACCTTC
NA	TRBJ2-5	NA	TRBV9	CASTLNGAETQYF	TGTGCCAGCACTTTAAATGGGGCAGAGACCCAGTACTTC
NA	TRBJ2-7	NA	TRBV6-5	CASRVGGQPPYEQYF	TGTGCCAGCAGGGTCGGAGGACAGCCTCCCTACGAGCAGTACTTC
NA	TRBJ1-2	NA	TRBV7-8	CASSLGREAIGYTF	TGTGCCAGCAGCTTAGGTCGGGAAGCTATCGGCTACACCTTC
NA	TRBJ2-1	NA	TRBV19	CASCQGNNEQFF	TGTGCCAGCTGCCAGGGGAACAATGAGCAGTTCTTC
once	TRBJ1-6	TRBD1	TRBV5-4	CASSQTGTGYNSPLHF	TGTGCCAGCAGCCAAACCGGGACAGGATATAATTCACCCCTCCACTTT
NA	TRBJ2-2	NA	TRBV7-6	CASSLEDGREDTGELFF	TGTGCCAGCAGCTTAGAGGATGGGCGGGAAGACACCGGGGAGCTGTTTTTT
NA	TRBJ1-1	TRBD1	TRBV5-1	CASLPGQGNTEAFF	TGCGCCAGCCTACCGGGACAGGGGAACACTGAAGCTTTCTTT
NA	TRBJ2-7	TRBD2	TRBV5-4	CASSATGTSGTYEQYF	TGTGCCAGCAGCGCAACCGGGACTAGCGGTACCTACGAGCAGTACTTC
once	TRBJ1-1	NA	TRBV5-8	CASSWTGGINTEAFF	TGTGCCAGCAGCTGGACCGGGGGAATTAACACTGAAGCTTTCTTT
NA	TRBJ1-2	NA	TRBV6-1	CASSELFAQGNGYTF	TGTGCCAGCAGTGAGCTTTTTGCCCAGGGGAATGGCTACACCTTC
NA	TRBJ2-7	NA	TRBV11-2	CASSPRTTGRSSYEQYF	TGTGCCAGCAGCCCCCGGACGACAGGTCGTAGCTCCTACGAGCAGTACTTC
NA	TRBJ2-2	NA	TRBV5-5	CASRKGFGTGELFF	TGTGCCAGCAGAAAGGGGTTTGGCACCGGGGAGCTGTTTTTT
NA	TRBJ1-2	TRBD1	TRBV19	CASSMAGQGASGYTF	TGTGCCAGTAGTATGGCGGGACAGGGGGCCTCGGGCTACACCTTC
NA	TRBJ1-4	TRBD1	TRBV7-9	CASSLTGGDGKLFF	TGTGCCAGCAGCCTGACAGGGGGTGACGGAAAACTGTTTTTT
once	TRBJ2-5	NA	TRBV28	CASRSAETQYF	TGTGCCAGCAGATCAGCGGAGACCCAGTACTTC
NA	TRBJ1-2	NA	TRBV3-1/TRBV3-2	CASSQDPGVYDGYTF	TGTGCCAGCAGCCAAGATCCGGGGGTTTACGATGGCTACACCTTC
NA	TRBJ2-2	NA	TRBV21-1	CASSKHDSSNTGELFF	TGTGCCAGCAGCAAACACGACAGCTCGAACACCGGGGAGCTGTTTTTT